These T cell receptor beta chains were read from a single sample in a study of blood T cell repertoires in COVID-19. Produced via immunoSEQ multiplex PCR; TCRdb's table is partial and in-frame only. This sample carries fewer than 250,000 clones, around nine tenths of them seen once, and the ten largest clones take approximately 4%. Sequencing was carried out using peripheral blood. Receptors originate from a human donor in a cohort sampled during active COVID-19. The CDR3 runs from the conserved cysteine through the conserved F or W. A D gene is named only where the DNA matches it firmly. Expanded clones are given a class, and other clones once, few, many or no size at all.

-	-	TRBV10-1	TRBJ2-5	TGCGCCAGCAGTGAGTCGCGGAGACCCGAGACCCAGTACTTC	CASSESRRPETQYF
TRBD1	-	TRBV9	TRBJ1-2	TGTGCCAGCAGCTCCAGCGATCCCGGGACAGGGACTGGCTACACCTTC	CASSSSDPGTGTGYTF
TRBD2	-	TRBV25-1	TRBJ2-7	TGTGCCAGCAGTGGTCTACTAGCGGGGGGAGAGCAGTACTTC	CASSGLLAGGEQYF
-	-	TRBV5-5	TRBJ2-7	TGTGCCAGCAGCTACCAGACAGCTAGCTCCTACGAGCAGTACTTC	CASSYQTASSYEQYF
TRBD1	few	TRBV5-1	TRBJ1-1	TGCGCCAGCAGCTTACAGGGGGCAGATGAAGCTTTCTTT	CASSLQGADEAFF
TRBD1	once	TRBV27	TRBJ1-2	TGTGCCAGCAGTCCACAACTGTGGACAGGCCTCTATGGCTACACCTTC	CASSPQLWTGLYGYTF
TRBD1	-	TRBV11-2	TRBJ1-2	TGTGCCAGCAGCTCCCCTTTTGAACAGGGGGCGGGTGGCTACACCTTC	CASSSPFEQGAGGYTF
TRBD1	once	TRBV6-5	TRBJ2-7	TGTGCCAGCAGTTACAGTACAGGGGAAACCTACGAGCAGTACTTC	CASSYSTGETYEQYF
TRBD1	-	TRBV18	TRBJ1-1	TGTGCCAGCTCACCGGACAGGAGCATGAACACTGAAGCTTTCTTT	CASSPDRSMNTEAFF
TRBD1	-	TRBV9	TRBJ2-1	TGTGCCAGCAGCGTCTCCGGGACAGGCTACAATGAGCAGTTCTTC	CASSVSGTGYNEQFF